This is a list of T cell receptor beta chains from one sample in a study of Ad26.COV2.S vaccination and SARS-CoV-2 variants. Only in-frame clones appear in the TCRdb table, and some are missing; sequencing was by immunoSEQ multiplex PCR. The sample has hundreds of thousands of clones, 92% seen once; the top ten hold roughly 3.9%. Sequencing used peripheral blood, obtained after recovery from COVID-19. The source is a human donor who had recovered from COVID-19. Each CDR3 is given with its conserved first and last residue. A D gene is named only where the DNA matches it firmly. Clone size appears in some rows only: once, few, many, or a class for an expanded clone.

d_call clone_size j_call v_call cdr3_nt cdr3_aa
NA NA TRBJ1-5 TRBV6-1 TGTGCCAGCAGTGTCGCCCTTGGTGGGGGCAATCAGCCCCAGCATTTT CASSVALGGGNQPQHF
TRBD2 NA TRBJ2-1 TRBV10-3 TGTGCCATCAGTAACGCGGGGGGGGTAGTTGAGCAGTTCTTC CAISNAGGVVEQFF
NA NA TRBJ1-2 TRBV11-2 TGTGCCAGCAGCTCGGGACTCCTAGGCAACTATGGCTACACCTTC CASSSGLLGNYGYTF
TRBD1 NA TRBJ1-2 TRBV19 TGTGCCAGTAGAGTTTACCCGGGACAGCACTATGGCTACACCTTC CASRVYPGQHYGYTF
TRBD1 NA TRBJ1-2 TRBV2 TGTGCCAGCGGACCCCGGGACAGCTCCTATGGCTACACCTTC CASGPRDSSYGYTF
NA once TRBJ1-1 TRBV9 TGTGCCAGCAGCGTAGTCGATGAAGCTTTCTTT CASSVVDEAFF
NA NA TRBJ2-5 TRBV2 TGTGCCAGCAGAGACGGACACAAGGACCAAGAGACCCAGTACTTC CASRDGHKDQETQYF
NA NA TRBJ1-1 TRBV19 TGTGCCAGTAGTACCAGCCAATTTCGTGGGACTGAAGCTTTCTTT CASSTSQFRGTEAFF
NA NA TRBJ1-1 TRBV7-9 TGTGCCAGCATGCTCCAAGGAGGATTGAACACTGAAGCTTTCTTT CASMLQGGLNTEAFF
NA NA TRBJ2-3 TRBV27 TGTGCCAGCAGTTTGGAGGGACGGTACACAGATACGCAGTATTTT CASSLEGRYTDTQYF
NA NA TRBJ2-5 TRBV7-9 TGTGCCAGCAGCTTAGCGCTTCGGCGCCAAGAGACCCAGTACTTC CASSLALRRQETQYF
TRBD1 NA TRBJ1-2 TRBV7-6 TGTGCCAGCAGCTTAGCGGACAGGGGCACGGGCTACACCTTC CASSLADRGTGYTF
TRBD1 NA TRBJ1-2 TRBV18 TGTGCCAGCTCAGCCCGGGACAGCTATGGCTACACCTTC CASSARDSYGYTF
TRBD2 NA TRBJ2-1 TRBV27 TGTGCCAGCAAACTAGCGGGGGGGTACAATGAGCAGTTCTTC CASKLAGGYNEQFF
NA NA TRBJ2-1 TRBV10-1 TGCGCCAGCAGTGCGGGAGCTCTCGATGAGCAGTTCTTC CASSAGALDEQFF
TRBD2 NA TRBJ2-7 TRBV6-2/TRBV6-3 TGTGCCAGCAGTCGGACTAGCGGGGGTGAGCAGTACTTC CASSRTSGGEQYF
TRBD2 NA TRBJ2-2 TRBV6-1 TGTGCCAGCAGTGAAGCGGTAGCGGGGGGCGCGAACACCGGGGAGCTGTTTTTT CASSEAVAGGANTGELFF
TRBD1 NA TRBJ2-7 TRBV9 TGTGCCAGCAGCTTTACAGGGGACGCCGGGTACGAGCAGTACTTC CASSFTGDAGYEQYF
NA once TRBJ1-2 TRBV6-2/TRBV6-3 TGTGCCAGCAGTCCAGGGGCGGGGGCCAACTATGGCTACACCTTC CASSPGAGANYGYTF
TRBD2 NA TRBJ2-5 TRBV29-1 TGCAGCGTTGGGGGACTAGCGGGGATCCAAGAGACCCAGTACTTC CSVGGLAGIQETQYF
TRBD1 NA TRBJ2-7 TRBV12-5 TGTGCTAGTGGTTCGGACAGGGTCCGCGAGCAGTACTTC CASGSDRVREQYF
TRBD1 NA TRBJ1-1 TRBV27 TGTGCCAGCAGTTTAAGAGGGACAGGGCCCGTGGACACTGAAGCTTTCTTT CASSLRGTGPVDTEAFF
NA NA TRBJ1-3 TRBV5-6 TGTGCCAGCAGCTTGGTTGGAAACACCATATATTTT CASSLVGNTIYF
NA once TRBJ1-5 TRBV6-2/TRBV6-3 TGTGCCAGCATCCCCGGTGGAAATAGCAATCAGCCCCAGCATTTT CASIPGGNSNQPQHF
NA once TRBJ2-6 TRBV10-3 TGTGCCATCAGTGAGGACTCTGGGGCCAACGTCCTGACTTTC CAISEDSGANVLTF
NA NA TRBJ2-5 TRBV29-1 TGCAGCGTTGAGCAGCTGCAGGGGGAGACCCAGTACTTC CSVEQLQGETQYF
TRBD1 NA TRBJ1-5 TRBV10-3 TGTGCCATCAGCCGGGACAGGGATCAGCCCCAGCATTTT CAISRDRDQPQHF
NA NA TRBJ2-1 TRBV7-6 TGTGCCAGCAGCTTACTGAAAGGCGGTGAGCAGTTCTTC CASSLLKGGEQFF
NA NA TRBJ2-1 TRBV5-4 TGTGCCAGCAGCTCACTACAGGGACATGAGCAGTTCTTC CASSSLQGHEQFF
TRBD1 NA TRBJ1-2 TRBV25-1 TGTGCCAGCAGGACGGGACAGGTGGGCTACACCTTC CASRTGQVGYTF
TRBD1 NA TRBJ1-2 TRBV27 TGTGCCAGCAGTTTGGACAGGGGGTTGGTCTATGGCTACACCTTC CASSLDRGLVYGYTF
NA NA TRBJ1-2 TRBV4-1 TGCGCCAGCAGCCAAGATCTTCTCTTTTGGGGGTTAAACTATGGCTACACCTTC CASSQDLLFWGLNYGYTF
NA NA TRBJ1-5 TRBV4-1 TGCGCCAGCAGCCAAATTAGCAATCAGCCCCAGCATTTT CASSQISNQPQHF
TRBD1 NA TRBJ1-6 TRBV13 TGTGCCAGCAGCTTCCAAGGGACAGCCTATAATTCACCCCTCCACTTT CASSFQGTAYNSPLHF
NA NA TRBJ1-3 TRBV6-5 TGTGCCACGATCCGGCAGGAGAGGGGAAACACCATATATTTT CATIRQERGNTIYF
NA NA TRBJ2-7 TRBV27 TGTGCCAGCAGTTTAGGGGAGCAGTACTTC CASSLGEQYF
TRBD2 NA TRBJ2-3 TRBV7-2 TGTGCCAGCAGCTCCGGACTAGCGGGGTGGGTCACAGATACGCAGTATTTT CASSSGLAGWVTDTQYF
NA NA TRBJ1-1 TRBV2 TGTGCCAGTGGGGGGGGAGTGGCTGAAGCTTTCTTT CASGGGVAEAFF
NA NA TRBJ1-1 TRBV10-2 TGCGCCAGCAGTTTTCCCGGGAAGAACACTGAAGCTTTCTTT CASSFPGKNTEAFF
TRBD2 NA TRBJ2-3 TRBV7-2 TGTGCCAGCAGCTTATTCGCGGTAGCGGGGGTCTTTAGGGATACGCAGTATTTT CASSLFAVAGVFRDTQYF
TRBD1 NA TRBJ1-1 TRBV6-5 TGTGCCAGCAGTTACTCCACCGGGACAGCGAACACTGAAGCTTTCTTT CASSYSTGTANTEAFF
TRBD1 NA TRBJ2-7 TRBV2 TGTGCCAGCACCCCAGCCCCCGGGACAGGGAGCTACGAGCAGTACTTC CASTPAPGTGSYEQYF
NA NA TRBJ1-2 TRBV3-1/TRBV3-2 TGTGCCAGCAGCCAATCTGCCGCCTATGGCTACACCTTC CASSQSAAYGYTF
NA NA TRBJ1-1 TRBV13 TGTGCCAGCAGCCCCTTGGAAGGGGTTACTGAAGCTTTCTTT CASSPLEGVTEAFF
NA NA TRBJ2-6 TRBV6-5 TGTGCCAGCAGTTATTCCAGGGATTCTGGGGCCAACGTCCTGACTTTC CASSYSRDSGANVLTF